Below are 28 T cell receptor beta chains sequenced from a single sample in a study of post-analysis software for immune sequencing data. General study points: Included in a set of roughly five TRBV segments more frequent in patients than controls were TRBV5-6, TRBV5-1 and TRBV20-1.

No antigen has been assigned to these receptors. Presence of unique molecular identifiers characterized the TCR beta cDNA libraries. TCRdb redid the calling of the PCR reads with MiXCR, one entry per CDR3 protein. This sample has roughly 200,000 distinct CDR3 sequences; about 30% occur once, and the top ten carry approximately 3.6%. Sequenced sample: blood. These receptors were collected from a girl under 18 with multiple sclerosis.

This clonotype was detected many times. V and J are TRBV7-6 and TRBJ2-3, with TRBD2 matching over 8 bases. V shed 5 bases, J shed 4 bases, and the junction held 5 bases outside the gene matches. The CDR3 loop spans 14 amino acids. Germline V gene data show CDR1 as SGHVS and CDR2 as FNYEAQ. The CDR3 loop is CASSPTGGADTQYF. The CDR3 bases are TGTGCCAGCAGCCCAACGGGGGGGGCAGATACGCAGTATTTT. Full variable domain (rest looked up from reference TRBV7-6 and TRBJ2-3): GAGVSQSPRYKVTKRGQDVALRCDPISGHVSLYWYRQALGQGPEFLTYFNYEAQQDKSGLPNDRFSAERPEGSISTLTIQRTEQRDSAMYRCASSPTGGADTQYFGPGTRLTVL.

On this clonotype itself: A junction end diverges from the germline sequence, so it may reflect a read error. The chain couples TRBV18 to TRBJ2-5; no clear D. Per the germline V gene, CDR1 is KGHSH and CDR2 is LQKENI. The CDR3 consists of 13 residues. The CDR3 region is CASPPSQQETQYF. Written as DNA, the CDR3 is TGTGCCAGCCCACCTTCACAGCAAGAGACCCAGTACTTC.

V usage is TRBV20-1 and J usage is TRBJ1-1; TRBD1 might be the D (6 bases). The V and J ends lost 4 bases and 3 bases respectively, with 15 bases between them. Germline V gene sequence: CDR1 DFQATT, CDR2 SNEGSKA (reference sequence). The CDR3 is 14 amino acids. The CDR3 bases are TGCAGTGCTACCGCGGGGGGCATGGACACTGAAGCTTTCTTT. Its protein product is CSATAGGMDTEAFF.

This clonotype was seen repeatedly, ten times or more. V and J are TRBV4-1 and TRBJ2-3; D unclear. This CDR3 is 14 amino acids long. Germline CDR1 reads MGHRA; CDR2 reads YSYEKL. Trimming removed 8 bases from V and 5 bases from J, with 17 bases in between. CDR3 coding DNA: TGCGCCAGCCGCGGACCCCAGTTGAAAGATACGCAGTATTTT. It translates to CASRGPQLKDTQYF.

The chain uses TRBV6-1 and TRBJ2-3; TRBD1 matches 7 bases. This CDR3 spans 13 amino acids. J lost 3 bases, V lost 10 bases, and 7 bases had no gene match. The germline V gene encodes CDR1 MNHNS and CDR2 SASEGT. CDR3 amino acids: CATGQSLTDTQYF. The CDR3 bases are TGTGCCACGGGACAGAGCCTTACAGATACGCAGTATTTT.

This clonotype appeared many times. The J gene is TRBJ2-5, the V gene TRBV5-1; D not resolved. Between the trimmed V and J ends, which lost 3 bases and 1 base, there was a span of 10 bases. This CDR3 spans 14 amino acids. Germline-derived CDR1 and CDR2 are SGHRS and YFSETQ. CDR3 region: CASSSSTAQETQYF. Here the CDR3 DNA reads TGCGCCAGCAGCTCCTCGACTGCCCAAGAGACCCAGTACTTC.

In DNA form, the CDR3 reads TGTGCCAGCAGCCAGGACCCGGCCTTAGTCGAGCAGTTCTTC. This translates into CASSQDPALVEQFF. This chain links TRBV11-2 with TRBJ2-1; D not resolved. CDR1 and CDR2 from the germline V gene are SGHAT and FQNNGV. The CDR3 loop spans 14 amino acids. Between the trimmed V and J ends, which lost 5 bases and 10 bases, there was a span of 18 bases.

CDR3 nucleotides: TGCGCCAGCAGCCAAATAGTTGGCCGGATGAACACTGAAGCTTTCTTT. Its protein is CASSQIVGRMNTEAFF. The genes are TRBV4-1 and TRBJ1-1; D call uncertain. Trimming left V 2 bases short and J 0 bases short, with 13 bases between. The CDR3 consists of 16 residues. Germline V gene lookup returns CDR1 MGHRA and CDR2 YSYEKL.

This clonotype appeared a few times. CDR3 coding DNA: TGTGCCAGCAGTTACTCCGGCGGGACAGCTAGTGAAAAACTGTTTTTT. It encodes CASSYSGGTASEKLFF. The chain links TRBV6-6 to TRBJ1-4; 7 bases map to TRBD1. CDR1 and CDR2 (germline): MNHNY, SVGAGI (reference sequence). The CDR3 contains 16 residues. Losses at the gene ends were 0 bases for V and 7 bases for J; bases not matched to a gene: 8.

This clonotype was recorded at least ten times. The chain carries TRBV6-5 and TRBJ2-1; D remains unclear. Looked up from germline, CDR1 is MNHEY and CDR2 is SVGAGI. With 0 bases removed from V and 2 bases from J, the gap between germline ends came to 8 bases. The CDR3 runs to 15 residues. CDR3 protein: CASSYSQRAYNEQFF. CDR3 sequence (DNA): TGTGCCAGCAGTTACTCCCAGAGAGCCTACAATGAGCAGTTCTTC.

This chain connects TRBV29-1 to TRBJ2-1; possibly TRBD2 for D (6 bases). The germline V and J ends were trimmed by 7 bases and 0 bases, with 10 bases remaining between them. The CDR3 covers 13 residues. Germline CDR1 and CDR2: SQVTM and ANQGSEA. DNA of the CDR3: TGCAGCGGCCGGGAGAGCTCCTACAATGAGCAGTTCTTC. Its protein is CSGRESSYNEQFF.

The sample holds one count of this clonotype. CDR3 protein: CSAPSNSYEQYF. DNA of the CDR3: TGCAGTGCTCCAAGTAACTCCTACGAGCAGTACTTC. The gene calls are TRBV20-1 and TRBJ2-7; D remains ambiguous. Germline assignment: CDR1 DFQATT and CDR2 SNEGSKA (reference sequence). V shed 5 bases and J shed 0 bases, with 8 bases lying between them. This CDR3 comprises 12 residues.

Comment on this clonotype: This may be a read error, as it is one base from a much larger clone. This chain links TRBV9 with TRBJ1-2; TRBD1 aligns across 7 bases. This CDR3 has 17 amino acids. V gave up 2 bases and J gave up 0 bases; unmatched junction bases: 10. CDR1 SGDLS and CDR2 YYNGEE come from the germline V gene. The CDR3 sequence is CASSVRTGEVANYGYTF. CDR3 coding DNA: TGTGCCAGCAGCGTCAGGACAGGTGAAGTAGCTAACTATGGCTACACCTTC.

This clonotype was seen more than once but under ten times. The J gene is TRBJ2-7, the V gene TRBV29-1; D gene ambiguous. In germline, CDR1 is SQVTM, CDR2 ANQGSEA. The CDR3 is made up of 15 amino acids. Trimming shortened V by 5 bases and J by 2 bases, and 19 bases separated the two germline ends. CDR3 residues: CSVSLWELTTYEQYF. Here the CDR3 DNA reads TGCAGCGTTAGCTTATGGGAACTGACGACCTACGAGCAGTACTTC.

This clonotype was seen many times. The V gene is TRBV5-1, the J gene TRBJ2-3; D is unresolved. The germline V and J ends were trimmed by 0 bases and 3 bases, with 14 bases remaining between them. This CDR3 has 16 amino acids. Germline V lookup: CDR1 SGHRS, CDR2 YFSETQ. Written as DNA, the CDR3 is TGCGCCAGCAGCTTGGGACTGAACCGTGGTACAGATACGCAGTATTTT. This codes for CASSLGLNRGTDTQYF.

This clonotype appeared a few times. The chain combines TRBV9 with TRBJ1-2; no firm D call. This CDR3 contains 14 residues. Trimming pared 0 bases from V and 8 bases from J, leaving 14 bases between. Germline assignment: CDR1 SGDLS and CDR2 YYNGEE. CDR3 sequence reads: CASSVGLDSLGYTF. In DNA, the CDR3 is TGTGCCAGCAGCGTAGGGTTGGATTCTCTAGGCTACACCTTC.

The CDR3 DNA reads TGTGCCAGCAGCCCGGGGACGGCTAGAGAAAAACTGTTTTTT. Translating it yields CASSPGTAREKLFF. This chain joins TRBV27 and TRBJ1-4; a possible D gene is TRBD1 (5 bases). V was clipped by 6 bases and J by 8 bases, with 16 bases between them. Germline-derived CDR1 and CDR2 are MNHEY and SMNVEV (reference sequence). This CDR3 is 14 amino acids long.

This chain connects TRBV29-1 to TRBJ2-1; no reliable D call. The germline V gene encodes CDR1 SQVTM and CDR2 ANQGSEA. V shed 6 bases and J shed 2 bases, with 11 bases lying between them. The CDR3 runs to 13 residues. In DNA form, the CDR3 reads TGCAGCGTGGATACAGCAACCTACAATGAGCAGTTCTTC. Translation: CSVDTATYNEQFF.

This chain uses TRBV18 with TRBJ2-2; D is undetermined. Germline V gene sequence: CDR1 KGHSH, CDR2 LQKENI. The CDR3 extends over 13 amino acids. Trimming removed 6 bases at V and 3 bases at J, with 8 bases between. The CDR3 nucleotides read TGTGCCAGCTCGGACCGTGACACCGGGGAGCTGTTTTTT. As protein: CASSDRDTGELFF.

This clonotype was counted a few times. The V and J genes are TRBV20-1 and TRBJ2-7; weak D call: TRBD2 (6 bases). TRBJ2-5 matches the DNA end more closely, so the J call is doubtful. The CDR3 consists of 14 residues. Per the germline V gene, CDR1 is DFQATT and CDR2 is SNEGSKA (reference sequence). CDR3 region: CSARVGGTGETQYF. In DNA form, the CDR3 reads TGCAGTGCTAGAGTGGGGGGAACAGGAGAGACCCAGTACTTC.

This clonotype was counted at least ten times. V gene TRBV5-6 combines with J gene TRBJ2-7; 7 nucleotides align to TRBD1. Germline V gene lookup returns CDR1 SGHDT and CDR2 YYEEEE. Unmatched junction bases numbered 7, after V lost 4 bases and J lost 0 bases. The CDR3 is 15 residues long. The CDR3 DNA follows: TGTGCCAGCAGCACTCAGGGGGTCCTCTCCTACGAGCAGTACTTC. Protein: CASSTQGVLSYEQYF.

The J gene is TRBJ2-7, the V gene TRBV5-1; 9 positions match TRBD1. The germline gives CDR1 SGHRS, CDR2 YFSETQ. V shed 0 bases and J 7 bases; nucleotides not matched to a gene: 8. This CDR3 spans 15 amino acids. The CDR3 bases are TGCGCCAGCAGCTTGGAGGGACAGGGCCTGAGGGAGCAGTACTTC. Translated: CASSLEGQGLREQYF.

Concerning this clonotype: A much larger clone lies one base from this, so it may be a read error. The genes are TRBV25-1 and TRBJ2-1; D uncertain. Germline V gene lookup returns CDR1 MGHDK and CDR2 SYGVNS. This CDR3 is built from 12 residues. The CDR3 reads CASGELWGEQFF. The CDR3 coding sequence is TGTGCCAGCGGTGAATTGTGGGGTGAGCAGTTCTTC.

This clonotype was seen at least ten times. V gene TRBV7-2 combines with J gene TRBJ1-2; possibly TRBD1 for D (5 bases). This CDR3 contains 13 residues. Trimming stripped 11 bases from V and 6 bases from J, with 19 bases between. Per germline, CDR1 SGHTA and CDR2 FQGNSA. In DNA, the CDR3 is TGTGCCGGGAGGAAAGGGGCTCCCGATGGCTACACCTTC. Its protein product is CAGRKGAPDGYTF.

A note on this clonotype: A much larger clone is a single base away; this may be a read error. The rearrangement joins TRBV6-5 to TRBJ2-1, with 9 positions matching TRBD2. The CDR3 is made up of 15 amino acids. Germline lookup yields CDR1 MNHEY and CDR2 SVGAGI. CDR3 protein: CACSYSTSGYNEQFF. DNA for the CDR3: TGTGCCTGCAGTTACTCGACTAGCGGATACAATGAGCAGTTCTTC.

The genes are TRBV20-1 and TRBJ2-3; 11 bases map to TRBD2. CDR3 length: 16 residues. The V gene's germline CDR1 is DFQATT and CDR2 SNEGSKA (reference sequence). The junction had 10 bases not matched to a gene; V was cut back by 6 bases and J by 2 bases. The CDR3 DNA reads as TGCAGTGCGGAGAAGACTAGCGGGGATTACACAGATACGCAGTATTTT. Encoded protein: CSAEKTSGDYTDTQYF.

The rearrangement uses TRBV7-9 and TRBJ2-1, with 10 bases identical to TRBD2. Germline V gene sequence: CDR1 SEHNR, CDR2 FQNEAQ (reference sequence). The ends lost 4 bases at V and 8 bases at J; junction bases unmatched: 2. This CDR3 has 13 amino acids. CDR3 amino acids: CASSSGLAYEQFF. The CDR3 DNA reads as TGTGCCAGCAGCTCGGGACTAGCGTATGAGCAGTTCTTC. The variable domain in full, with the rest retrieved from reference TRBV7-9 and TRBJ2-1, is DTGVSQNPRHKITKRGQNVTFRCDPISEHNRLYWYRQTLGQGPEFLTYFQNEAQLEKSRLLSDRFSAERPKGSFSTLEIQRTEQGDSAMYLCASSSGLAYEQFFGPGTRLTVL.

The chain joins TRBV3-1 to TRBJ2-7; D is ambiguous. The length of the CDR3 is 14 residues. The V gene's germline CDR1 is LGHDT and CDR2 YNNKEL (reference sequence). V shed 0 bases and J shed 5 bases, with 11 bases lying between them. The CDR3 loop reads CASSQDCLVDEQYF. The CDR3 DNA reads TGTGCCAGCAGCCAAGATTGCCTCGTGGACGAGCAGTACTTC.